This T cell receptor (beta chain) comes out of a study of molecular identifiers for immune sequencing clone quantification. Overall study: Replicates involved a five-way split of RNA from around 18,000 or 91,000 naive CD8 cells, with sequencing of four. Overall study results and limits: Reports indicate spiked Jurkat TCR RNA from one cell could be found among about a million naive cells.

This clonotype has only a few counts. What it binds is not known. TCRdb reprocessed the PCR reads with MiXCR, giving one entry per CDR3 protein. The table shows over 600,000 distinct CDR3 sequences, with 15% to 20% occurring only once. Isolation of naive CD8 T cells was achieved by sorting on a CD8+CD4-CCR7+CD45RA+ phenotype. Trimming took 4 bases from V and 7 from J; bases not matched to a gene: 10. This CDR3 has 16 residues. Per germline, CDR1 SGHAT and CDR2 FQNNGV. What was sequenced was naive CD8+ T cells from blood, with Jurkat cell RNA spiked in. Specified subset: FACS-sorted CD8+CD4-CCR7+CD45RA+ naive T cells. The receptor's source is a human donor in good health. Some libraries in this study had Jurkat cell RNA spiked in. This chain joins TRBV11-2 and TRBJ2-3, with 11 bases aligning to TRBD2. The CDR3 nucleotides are TGTGCCAGCAGCTCATTCCTAGCGGGAGGACAAAATACGCAGTATTTT. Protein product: CASSSFLAGGQNTQYF.